The 15 T cell receptor beta chains below were found in one sample sequenced in a study of human T cells and chemical hapten exposure. TCRdb itself ran the RACE reads through MiXCR, one entry per CDR3 protein. In the table there are approximately 180,000 distinct CDR3 sequences, roughly 30% of which are singletons. Regarding time point: pre-sensitization, week 0. Described treatment: therapeutic diphenylcyclopropenone sensitization with weekly scalp DPC. The specimen was whole blood, collected in connection with sensitization to the hapten diphenylcyclopropenone (DPC). The receptors derive from a woman aged 30 to 39 with alopecia areata. Some clones in this sample may be carry-over from other donors' samples.

This clonotype was observed a single time. The chain is built from TRBV20-1 and TRBJ2-3; the D is unclear. The CDR3 spans 12 residues. The germline gives CDR1 DFQATT, CDR2 SNEGSKA (reference sequence). V was trimmed by 3 bases and J by 4 bases, leaving 8 bases between them. CDR3 DNA sequence: TGCAGTGCTAGGCCCCAGGCAGATACGCAGTATTTT. Protein: CSARPQADTQYF.

This clonotype was counted a few times. V is TRBV9 and J is TRBJ1-1; TRBD1 might be the D (5 bases). CDR1 and CDR2 (germline): SGDLS, YYNGEE. V lost 4 bases and J 6 bases, leaving 16 bases between the germline ends. This CDR3 is 14 amino acids long. The CDR3 bases are TGTGCCAGCAGCCTCCTGGGGGGGAAGGCTGAAGCTTTCTTT. This encodes CASSLLGGKAEAFF.

The genes are TRBV30 and TRBJ2-4, with D perhaps TRBD2 (6 bases). Germline V lookup: CDR1 GTSNPN, CDR2 SVGIG (reference sequence). Trimming left V 8 bases short and J 10 bases short, with 18 bases between. CDR3 length: 12 amino acids. CDR3 region: CAGGIDSVIQYF. The CDR3 bases are TGTGCCGGGGGGATAGACTCCGTGATTCAGTACTTC.

This clonotype appeared a few times. The chain carries TRBV2 and TRBJ1-5, with 10 bases that match TRBD1. The CDR3 runs to 13 residues. The germline gives CDR1 SNHLY, CDR2 FYNNEI. With 7 bases clipped from V and 6 bases from J, the junction kept 3 bases outside the gene matches. The CDR3, as DNA: TGTGCCAGCAATGGACAGGGGGGTCAGCCCCAGCATTTT. Its translation is CASNGQGGQPQHF.

Within the sample, this clonotype is medium-sized (0.01 to 0.1%). The chain carries TRBV20-1 and TRBJ1-1, with 7 bases aligning to TRBD1. V lost 1 base and J lost 4; bases outside the gene matches: 6. There are 14 residues in the CDR3. CDR1 and CDR2 (germline): DFQATT, SNEGSKA (reference sequence). The CDR3 DNA follows: TGCAGTGCTAGAGCCAGGGGGATTGGCACTGAAGCTTTCTTT. Translating it yields CSARARGIGTEAFF.

This clonotype was observed a few times. The chain recombines TRBV29-1 with TRBJ2-3, with D tentatively TRBD2 (5 bases). Trimming stripped 3 bases from V and 4 bases from J, with 11 bases between. Germline CDR1 is SQVTM and CDR2 is ANQGSEA. The CDR3 extends over 13 amino acids. DNA of the CDR3: TGCAGCGTTGATTTAGCGTCGGCAGATACGCAGTATTTT. As protein: CSVDLASADTQYF.

CDR3 in amino acids: CASSSLRDTEAFF. CDR3 nucleotide sequence: TGTGCCAGCAGTTCTCTGCGGGACACTGAAGCTTTCTTT. This chain connects TRBV6-5 to TRBJ1-1; no reliable D call. The CDR3 totals 13 residues. V lost 4 bases and J lost 3, with 9 bases in between. Germline values: CDR1 MNHEY, CDR2 SVGAGI.

The rearrangement uses TRBV4-3 and TRBJ2-2; D not certain. Germline CDR1 reads LGHNA; CDR2 reads YSLEER. CDR3 length equals 12 residues. Trimming pared 6 bases from V and 4 bases from J, leaving 6 bases between. CDR3 nucleotides: TGCGCCAGCAGGTTTGGCACCGGGGAGCTGTTTTTT. It yields the protein CASRFGTGELFF.

The sample holds a few counts of this clonotype. The chain recombines TRBV3-1 with TRBJ2-1; D not certain. The germline V and J ends were trimmed by 3 bases and 9 bases, with 15 bases remaining between them. CDR3 length: 14 amino acids. Per the germline V gene, CDR1 is LGHDT and CDR2 is YNNKEL (reference sequence). The CDR3 reads CASSQREETTEQFF. CDR3 DNA sequence: TGTGCCAGCAGCCAGCGAGAGGAGACCACTGAGCAGTTCTTC.

This chain connects TRBV4-3 to TRBJ2-3, with D hard to call. Trimming left V 1 base short and J 2 bases short, with 13 bases between. CDR1 LGHNA and CDR2 YSLEER come from the germline V gene. CDR3 size: 16 residues. The CDR3 nucleotides are TGCGCCAGCAGCCAAGCCCTCGACCGGTACACAGATACGCAGTATTTT. It is translated as CASSQALDRYTDTQYF.

The chain carries TRBV6-6 and TRBJ2-2; D is undetermined. Germline V CDR1 and CDR2: MNHNY, SVGAGI (reference sequence). This CDR3 is built from 14 residues. V lost 10 bases and J lost 0, with 12 bases in between. This chain's CDR3 is CATIANSNTGELFF. The CDR3, as DNA: TGTGCCACCATTGCAAACTCGAACACCGGGGAGCTGTTTTTT.

The rearrangement uses TRBV6-2 or TRBV6-3 and TRBJ1-6, with 7 bases aligning to TRBD1. This CDR3 comprises 14 residues. CDR1 and CDR2 (germline): MNHEY, SVGEGT. J lost 3 bases, V lost 7 bases, and 3 bases had no gene match. CDR3 sequence (DNA): TGTGCCAGCAAGCGGGACAGCTATAATTCACCCCTCCACTTT. Encoded protein: CASKRDSYNSPLHF.

V gene TRBV6-5 combines with J gene TRBJ2-3; D possibly corresponds to TRBD1 (5 bases). This CDR3 has 11 residues. Germline V lookup: CDR1 MNHEY, CDR2 SVGAGI. V was trimmed by 2 bases and J by 8 bases, leaving 5 bases between them. DNA of the CDR3: TGTGCCAGCAGTTACCAGGGTACGCAGTATTTT. Amino acids: CASSYQGTQYF.

This clonotype was observed a handful of times. CDR3 protein: CASSFESGYGYTF. CDR3 DNA: TGTGCCAGCAGCTTCGAATCGGGCTATGGCTACACCTTC. The chain employs TRBV11-1 and TRBJ1-2; D unresolved. This CDR3 has 13 amino acids. Trimming pared 3 bases from V and 4 bases from J, leaving 9 bases between. Germline values: CDR1 SGHAT, CDR2 FQDESV (reference sequence).

The rearrangement joins TRBV5-1 to TRBJ2-1; TRBD2 agrees at 10 bases. The germline gives CDR1 SGHRS, CDR2 YFSETQ. V gave up 2 bases and J gave up 8 bases; unmatched junction bases: 7. The CDR3 runs 15 residues. The CDR3, as DNA: TGCGCCAGCAGCTTTTTAGCGGGGGGCACCCATGAGCAGTTCTTC. Its translation: CASSFLAGGTHEQFF.